This T cell receptor (beta chain) was identified during a study of blood T cell repertoires in COVID-19. About the study: The origin of the acute and convalescent COVID-19 samples was the United States, Italy and Spain. T cells, B-cell-depleted T cells, or PBMCs supplied cDNA or gDNA.

Under the authors' procedure: Amplification from reference gene primers served as the basis for estimated nucleated cell counts. Produced via immunoSEQ multiplex PCR; TCRdb's table is partial and in-frame only. For V, J and clone size, that table is used; D and trimming come from the DNA. The sample includes fewer than 300,000 clones, more than 75% of them seen just once. J gave up 7 bases and V 1 base, and 10 bases lay outside the gene matches. Germline V gene sequence: CDR1 KGHSH, CDR2 LQKENI. The CDR3 runs to 16 residues. Those enrolled, adults aged roughly 18 to 90 years, came from roughly 22 US areas.

This TCR came from a woman between 40 and 55 years old with acute COVID-19. The chain recombines TRBV18 with TRBJ2-1; 7 nucleotides align to TRBD1. Sequenced sample: PBMCs or T cells enriched from blood (not recorded which). CDR3 protein: CASSPLRDRYWNEQFF. As DNA, the CDR3 is TGTGCCAGCTCACCACTCCGGGACAGATATTGGAATGAGCAGTTCTTC.